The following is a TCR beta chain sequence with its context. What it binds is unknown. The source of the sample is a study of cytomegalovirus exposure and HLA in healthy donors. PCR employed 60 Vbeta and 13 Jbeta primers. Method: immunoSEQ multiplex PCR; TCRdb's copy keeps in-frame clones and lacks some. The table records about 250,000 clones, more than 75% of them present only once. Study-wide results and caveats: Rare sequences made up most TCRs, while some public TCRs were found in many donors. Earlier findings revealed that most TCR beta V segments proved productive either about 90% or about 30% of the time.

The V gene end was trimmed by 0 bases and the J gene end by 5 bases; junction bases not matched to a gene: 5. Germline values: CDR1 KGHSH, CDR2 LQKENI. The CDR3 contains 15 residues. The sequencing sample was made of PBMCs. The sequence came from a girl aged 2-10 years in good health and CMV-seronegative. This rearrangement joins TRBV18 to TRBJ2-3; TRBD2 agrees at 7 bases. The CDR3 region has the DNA TGTGCCAGCTCACCACCGATGGGGGGGGAAGATACGCAGTATTTT. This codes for CASSPPMGGEDTQYF.